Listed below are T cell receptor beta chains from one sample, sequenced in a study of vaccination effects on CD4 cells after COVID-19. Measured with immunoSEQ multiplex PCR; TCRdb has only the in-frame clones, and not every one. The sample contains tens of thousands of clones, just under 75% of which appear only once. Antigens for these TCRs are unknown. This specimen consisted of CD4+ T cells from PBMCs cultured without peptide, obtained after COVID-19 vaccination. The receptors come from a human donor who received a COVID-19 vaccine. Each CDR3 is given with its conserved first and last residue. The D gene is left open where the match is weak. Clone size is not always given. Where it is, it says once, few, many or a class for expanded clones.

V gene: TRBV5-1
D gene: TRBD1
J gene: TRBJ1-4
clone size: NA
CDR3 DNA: TGCGCCAGCAGCTTGGAGGGACAGGGTAATGAAAAACTGTTTTTT
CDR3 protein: CASSLEGQGNEKLFF

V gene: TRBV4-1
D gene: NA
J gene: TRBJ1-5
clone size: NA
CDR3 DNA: TGCGCCAGCAGCCTCGGGGGAGGCAATCAGCCCCAGCATTTT
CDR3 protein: CASSLGGGNQPQHF

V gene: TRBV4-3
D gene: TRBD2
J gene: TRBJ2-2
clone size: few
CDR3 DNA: TGCGCCAGCAGCCTCGAGATCTCTTTCCTAGCGGGGGGGCTCTCCGGGGAGCTGTTTTTT
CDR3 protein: CASSLEISFLAGGLSGELFF

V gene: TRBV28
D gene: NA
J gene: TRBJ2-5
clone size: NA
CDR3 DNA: TGTGCCAGCAGTTTAGCCCCCGCCTCGGTGAAGACCCAGTACTTC
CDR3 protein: CASSLAPASVKTQYF

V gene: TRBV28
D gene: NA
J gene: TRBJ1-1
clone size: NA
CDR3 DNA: TGTGCCAGCAGTTTAATGGGGTTAGGAGCTTTCTTT
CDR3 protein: CASSLMGLGAFF

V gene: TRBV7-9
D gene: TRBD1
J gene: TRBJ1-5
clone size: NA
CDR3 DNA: TGTGCCAGCAGCTTAGGGTCCGGGACAGGTCCGGGCAATCAGCCCCAGCATTTT
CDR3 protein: CASSLGSGTGPGNQPQHF

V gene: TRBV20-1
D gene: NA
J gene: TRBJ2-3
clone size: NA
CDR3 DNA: TGCAGTGCTAGTAAAGATACGCAGTATTTT
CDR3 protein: CSASKDTQYF

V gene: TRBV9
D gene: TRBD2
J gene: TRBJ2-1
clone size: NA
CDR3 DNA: TGTGCCAGCAGCCCACGACTAGCGGGGGAAAATAATGAGCAGTTCTTC
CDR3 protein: CASSPRLAGENNEQFF

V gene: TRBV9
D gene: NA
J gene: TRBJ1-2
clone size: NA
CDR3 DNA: TGTGCCAGCAGCGTAGCAGGGGACCCCAACTACTATGGCTACACCTTC
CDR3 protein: CASSVAGDPNYYGYTF

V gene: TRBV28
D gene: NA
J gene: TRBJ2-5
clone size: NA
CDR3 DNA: TGTGCCAGCAGTTTATTCGGTCAGGGTGAAGGAGAGACCCAGTACTTC
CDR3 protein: CASSLFGQGEGETQYF

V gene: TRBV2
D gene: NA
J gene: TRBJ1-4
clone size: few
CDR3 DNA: TGTGCCAGCAGGTTGAGTGAAAAACTGTTTTTT
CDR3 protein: CASRLSEKLFF

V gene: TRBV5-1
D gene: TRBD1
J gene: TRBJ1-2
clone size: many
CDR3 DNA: TGCGCCAGCAGCTTGGCCAGGGGGCAAGACTATGGCTACACCTTC
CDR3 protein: CASSLARGQDYGYTF

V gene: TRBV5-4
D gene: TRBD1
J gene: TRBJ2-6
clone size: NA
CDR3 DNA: TGTGCCAGCAGCATAACACAGGGGGCGGCTGGGGCCAACGTCCTGACTTTC
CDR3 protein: CASSITQGAAGANVLTF

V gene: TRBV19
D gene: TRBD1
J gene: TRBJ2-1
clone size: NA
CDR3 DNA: TGTGCCAGGGAAATCGACAGGGGATCCTACAATGAGCAGTTCTTC
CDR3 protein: CAREIDRGSYNEQFF

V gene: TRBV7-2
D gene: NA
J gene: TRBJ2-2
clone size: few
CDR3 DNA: TGTGCCAGCAGACCGAGGCTGGGGGAGCTGTTTTTT
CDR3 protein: CASRPRLGELFF

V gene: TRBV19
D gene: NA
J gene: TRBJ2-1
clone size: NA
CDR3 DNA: TGTGCCAGTAGTATCCAGGGGCCCCCCTACAATGAGCAGTTCTTC
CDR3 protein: CASSIQGPPYNEQFF

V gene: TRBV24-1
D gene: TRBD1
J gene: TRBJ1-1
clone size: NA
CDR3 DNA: TGTGCCACCAGTGATCCCCGGACAGGGGGCACTGAAGCTTTCTTT
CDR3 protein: CATSDPRTGGTEAFF

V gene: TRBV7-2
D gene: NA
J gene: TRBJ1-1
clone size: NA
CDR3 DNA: TGTGCCAGCAGCTTACAGGGGAATTTTAACACTGAAGCTTTCTTT
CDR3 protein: CASSLQGNFNTEAFF

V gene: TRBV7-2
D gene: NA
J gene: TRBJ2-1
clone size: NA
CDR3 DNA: TGTGCCAGCAGCTTAAGGTGGGGGAATGAGCAGTTCTTC
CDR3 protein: CASSLRWGNEQFF

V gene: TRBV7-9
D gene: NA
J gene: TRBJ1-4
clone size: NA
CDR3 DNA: TGTGCCAGCAGCTTAGGGGGGACAACTAATGAAAAACTGTTTTTT
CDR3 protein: CASSLGGTTNEKLFF

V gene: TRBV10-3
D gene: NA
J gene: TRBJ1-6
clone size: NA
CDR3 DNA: TGTGCCATCAGCCGGGGTAGTGCCGGGGGCTCGGCCTTACCTTCACCCCTCCACTTT
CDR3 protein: CAISRGSAGGSALPSPLHF

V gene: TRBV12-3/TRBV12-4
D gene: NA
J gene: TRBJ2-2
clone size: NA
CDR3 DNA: TGTGCCAGCAGTTTACAGAGCACCGGGGAGCTGTTTTTT
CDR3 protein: CASSLQSTGELFF

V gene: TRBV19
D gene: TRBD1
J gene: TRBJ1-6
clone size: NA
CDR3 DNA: TGTGCCAGTAGTGGACAGGGTTCGGGTTCACCCCTCCACTTT
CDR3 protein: CASSGQGSGSPLHF

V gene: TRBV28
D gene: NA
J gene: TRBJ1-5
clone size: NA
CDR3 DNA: TGTGCCAGCAGTTTAGTGGAAGGCAATCAGCCCCAGCATTTT
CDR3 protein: CASSLVEGNQPQHF

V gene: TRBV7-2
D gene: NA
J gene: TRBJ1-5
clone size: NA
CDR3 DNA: TGTGCCAGCAGCTTCACAGATAGCAATCAGCCCCAGCATTTT
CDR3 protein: CASSFTDSNQPQHF

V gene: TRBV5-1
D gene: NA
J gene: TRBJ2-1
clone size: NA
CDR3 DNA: TGCGCCAGCAGCTTGGCGGGGATGGAGCGTAATGAGCAGTTCTTC
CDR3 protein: CASSLAGMERNEQFF

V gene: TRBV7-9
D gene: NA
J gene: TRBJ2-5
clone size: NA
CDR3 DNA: TGTGCCAGCAGCTTAGTTGCGGGGCCCCAAGAGACCCAGTACTTC
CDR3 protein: CASSLVAGPQETQYF

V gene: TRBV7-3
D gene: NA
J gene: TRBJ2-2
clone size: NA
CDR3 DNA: TGTGCCAGCAGCCAATCCGAAGGGGGACGGATGAACACCGGGGAGCTGTTTTTT
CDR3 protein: CASSQSEGGRMNTGELFF

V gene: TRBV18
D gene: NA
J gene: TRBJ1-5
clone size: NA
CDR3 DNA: TGTGCCAGCTCACCTGGGTCAGCCCAACGTCAGCCCCAGCATTTT
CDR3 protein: CASSPGSAQRQPQHF

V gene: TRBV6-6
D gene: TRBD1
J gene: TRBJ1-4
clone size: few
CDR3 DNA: TGTGCCAGCAGTCACGACAGGGGTGCAACTAATGAAAAACTGTTTTTT
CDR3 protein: CASSHDRGATNEKLFF

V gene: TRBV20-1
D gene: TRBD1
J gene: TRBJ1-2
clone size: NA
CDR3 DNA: TGCAGTGCTAGTTACCTCGGGGCAGGGGGCTTTTTGCTCGCTGGCTACACCTTC
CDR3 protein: CSASYLGAGGFLLAGYTF

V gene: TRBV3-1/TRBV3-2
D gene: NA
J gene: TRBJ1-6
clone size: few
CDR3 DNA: TGTGCCAGCAGCCTGGCGCGGGGATTGAGTTCACCCCTCCACTTT
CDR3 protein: CASSLARGLSSPLHF

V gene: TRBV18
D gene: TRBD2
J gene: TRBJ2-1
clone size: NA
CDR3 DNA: TGTGCCAGCTCAATGGTGGGGGGGATCCCCTACAATGAGCAGTTCTTC
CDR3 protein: CASSMVGGIPYNEQFF

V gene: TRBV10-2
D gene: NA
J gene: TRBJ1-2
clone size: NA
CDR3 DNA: TGCGCCAGCAGTCCCCCGACGGTTTATGGCTACACCTTC
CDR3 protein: CASSPPTVYGYTF

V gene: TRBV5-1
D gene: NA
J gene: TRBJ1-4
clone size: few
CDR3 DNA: TGCGCCAGCAGATGGTCGACAACTAATGAAAAACTGTTTTTT
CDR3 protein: CASRWSTTNEKLFF

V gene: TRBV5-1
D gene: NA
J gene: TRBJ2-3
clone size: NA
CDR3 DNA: TGCGCCAGCAGCTTCCAGGCTAGCACAGATACGCAGTATTTT
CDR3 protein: CASSFQASTDTQYF

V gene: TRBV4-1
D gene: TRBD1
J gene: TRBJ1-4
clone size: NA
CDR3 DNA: TGCGCCAGCAGCCAACCCAGGGGGGGGGAGAGGGAAAAACTGTTTTTT
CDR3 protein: CASSQPRGGEREKLFF

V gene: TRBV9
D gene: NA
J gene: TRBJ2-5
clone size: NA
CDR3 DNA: TGTGCCAGCAGCAAGGGCAGGGGCAGGGGCCAAGAGACCCAGTACTTC
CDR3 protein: CASSKGRGRGQETQYF

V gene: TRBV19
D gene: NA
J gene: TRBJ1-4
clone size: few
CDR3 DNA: TGTGCCAGTAGAGGGCCCGGGAATGAAAAACTGTTTTTT
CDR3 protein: CASRGPGNEKLFF

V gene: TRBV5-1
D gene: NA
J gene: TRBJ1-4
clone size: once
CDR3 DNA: TGCGCCAGCAGCTTGGTTCCCGGGACGGGAGGGGTCACAGCAGGCGTGTTTTTT
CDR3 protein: CASSLVPGTGGVTAGVFF

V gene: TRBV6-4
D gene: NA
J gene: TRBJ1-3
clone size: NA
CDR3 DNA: TGTGCCAGCAGTGACTCGTTCAGGGCTGGAAACACCATATATTTT
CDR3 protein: CASSDSFRAGNTIYF

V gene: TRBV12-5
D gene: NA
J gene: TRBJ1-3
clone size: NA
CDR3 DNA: TGTGCTAGTGGTTTGGTCCCTAGGGACACCATATATTTT
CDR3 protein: CASGLVPRDTIYF

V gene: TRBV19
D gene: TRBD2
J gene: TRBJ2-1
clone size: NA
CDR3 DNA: TGTGCCAGTAGTTCTCAGCTAGCGGGGAATTGGGATGAGCAGTTCTTC
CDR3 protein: CASSSQLAGNWDEQFF

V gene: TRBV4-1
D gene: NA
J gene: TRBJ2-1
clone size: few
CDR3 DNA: TGCGCCAGCAGCCAAGCCCTCCATGAACCCTCCTACAATGAGCAGTTCTTC
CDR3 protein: CASSQALHEPSYNEQFF

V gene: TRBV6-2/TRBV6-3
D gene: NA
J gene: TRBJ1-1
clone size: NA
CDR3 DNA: TGTGCCAGCAGCGGGTTAATGAACACTGAAGCTTTCTTT
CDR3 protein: CASSGLMNTEAFF

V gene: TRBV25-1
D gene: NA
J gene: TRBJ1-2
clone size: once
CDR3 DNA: TGTGCCAGCAGTCCTCGGGGGGCAGGGACCAACTATGGCTACACCTTC
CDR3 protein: CASSPRGAGTNYGYTF

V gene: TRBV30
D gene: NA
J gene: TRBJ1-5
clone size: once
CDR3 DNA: TGTGCCTGGAGTGGGACACTTAATCAGCCCCAGCATTTT
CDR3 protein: CAWSGTLNQPQHF

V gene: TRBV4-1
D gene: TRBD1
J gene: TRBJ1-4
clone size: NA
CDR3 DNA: TGCGCCAGCAGCCTGAATCCGACAGGGGAAGGGGAAAAACTGTTTTTT
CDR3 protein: CASSLNPTGEGEKLFF

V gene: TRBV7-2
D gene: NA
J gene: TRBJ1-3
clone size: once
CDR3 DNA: TGTGCCAGCAGCCATTGGGGGTCTGGAAACACCATATATTTT
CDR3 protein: CASSHWGSGNTIYF

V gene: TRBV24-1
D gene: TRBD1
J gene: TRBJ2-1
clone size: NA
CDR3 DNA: TGTGCCACCAGTCAGTCCGGGACAGGGAAATACAATGAGCAGTTCTTC
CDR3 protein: CATSQSGTGKYNEQFF

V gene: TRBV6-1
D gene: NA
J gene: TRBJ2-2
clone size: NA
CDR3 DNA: TGTGCCAGCAGTGAAGCTCAGAGAAACACCGGGGAGCTGTTTTTT
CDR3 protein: CASSEAQRNTGELFF

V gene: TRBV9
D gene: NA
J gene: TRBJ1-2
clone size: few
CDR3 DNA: TGTGCCAGCAGCGTTTCAGGGGCAGACTATGGCTACACCTTC
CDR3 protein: CASSVSGADYGYTF

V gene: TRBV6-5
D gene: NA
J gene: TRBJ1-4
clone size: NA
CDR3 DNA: TGTGCCAGCAGTTACCTAGGGACGCAAGTCCCTGAAAAACTGTTTTTT
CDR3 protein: CASSYLGTQVPEKLFF

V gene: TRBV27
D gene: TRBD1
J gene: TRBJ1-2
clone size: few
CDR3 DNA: TGTGCCAGCAGTTTCTACGGGACAGGGCTGTCTTCCTATGGCTACACCTTC
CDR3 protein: CASSFYGTGLSSYGYTF

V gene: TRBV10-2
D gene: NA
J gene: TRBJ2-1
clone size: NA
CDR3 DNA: TGCGCCAGCAGTCACTACAATGAGCAGTTCTTC
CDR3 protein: CASSHYNEQFF